This is a list of T cell receptor beta chains from one sample in a study of human T cells and chemical hapten exposure. One entry per CDR3 protein, called by TCRdb with MiXCR from the RACE reads. There are about 51,000 distinct CDR3 sequences in the sample; around 9.4% occur only once, and more than 13% lies in the top ten. The sequenced sample was whole blood, obtained in connection with sensitization to the hapten diphenylcyclopropenone (DPC). The receptors were sampled from a woman aged 40 to 55 with alopecia areata. Some clones in this sample may be carry-over from other donors' samples. CDR3s include the opening cysteine and the closing phenylalanine or tryptophan. The D gene is left open where the match is weak. Expanded clones get a size class; other rows say once, few or many, or leave the size out.

clone size	D gene	J gene	V gene	CDR3 protein	CDR3 DNA
few	NA	TRBJ2-7	TRBV28	CASSLIGISSYEQYF	TGTGCCAGCAGTTTAATTGGGATTAGCTCCTACGAGCAGTACTTC
NA	TRBD1	TRBJ1-1	TRBV9	CASSVEGALNTEAFF	TGTGCCAGCAGCGTAGAGGGGGCGTTGAACACTGAAGCTTTCTTT
NA	TRBD2	TRBJ2-3	TRBV7-2	CASNGRGGLGEGGTDTQYF	TGTGCCAGCAACGGGCGGGGGGGCCTAGGCGAGGGAGGCACAGATACGCAGTATTTT
few	NA	TRBJ1-1	TRBV7-6	CASSPPSDTEAFF	TGTGCCAGCAGCCCCCCCTCGGACACTGAAGCTTTCTTT
many	NA	TRBJ1-1	TRBV18	CASSPLEGVEAFF	TGTGCCAGCTCACCATTGGAGGGGGTGGAGGCTTTCTTT
many	NA	TRBJ2-5	TRBV30	CAWRVLGPGETQYF	TGTGCCTGGAGGGTGCTGGGCCCCGGGGAGACCCAGTACTTC
few	NA	TRBJ1-5	TRBV3-1	CASSAGGVGNQPQHF	TGTGCCAGCAGCGCCGGGGGGGTCGGCAATCAGCCCCAGCATTTT
many	NA	TRBJ1-4	TRBV7-6	CASSRHLGGLDEKLFF	TGTGCCAGCAGCCGCCACCTGGGGGGACTCGATGAAAAACTGTTTTTT
NA	NA	TRBJ1-2	TRBV2	CASSGGTTPLGYTF	TGTGCCAGCAGTGGAGGGACAACCCCCCTTGGCTACACCTTC
few	NA	TRBJ2-6	TRBV7-2	CASSKLRGTGANVLTF	TGTGCCAGCAGTAAATTGAGGGGGACTGGGGCCAACGTCCTGACTTTC
many	NA	TRBJ2-3	TRBV13	CASSFGEDTQYF	TGTGCCAGCAGCTTCGGAGAAGATACGCAGTATTTT
many	NA	TRBJ2-3	TRBV10-3	CAISDGLLEDTQYF	TGTGCCATCAGTGACGGACTATTGGAAGATACGCAGTATTTT
many	TRBD1	TRBJ2-3	TRBV28	CASRRTGGTDTQYF	TGTGCCAGCAGGCGGACAGGGGGCACAGATACGCAGTATTTT
many	NA	TRBJ1-2	TRBV11-2	CASSSGTWTGYTF	TGTGCCAGCAGTTCCGGGACGTGGACTGGCTACACCTTC
NA	NA	TRBJ2-7	TRBV10-3	CAITETEFYEQYF	TGTGCCATAACAGAGACAGAATTCTACGAGCAGTACTTC
many	NA	TRBJ1-4	TRBV6-6	CASSYSISTQPGEKLFF	TGTGCCAGCAGTTACTCAATCTCAACCCAACCTGGTGAAAAACTGTTTTTT
many	NA	TRBJ2-3	TRBV18	CASSPNTDTQYF	TGTGCCAGCTCACCAAACACAGATACGCAGTATTTT